The clone carrying this T cell receptor (beta chain) was seen repeatedly, ten times or more. Its antigen is currently unknown. One end of the junction does not line up with germline, which may come from a read error. The data derive from a study of T cells after yellow fever vaccination. Study results and caveats: Repertoires obtained by FACS sorting could include abundant clonotypes that entered as contaminants from the bulk population.

This CDR3 contains 14 residues. One entry per CDR3 protein, called by TCRdb with MiXCR from the 5' RACE reads. This sample yields some 200,000 distinct CDR3 sequences, of which 2.5% to 3.5% are seen a single time; about 3.3% belongs to the top ten. Sequenced material: CD4+ T cells sorted from PBMCs, taken 10 days after the yellow fever booster vaccination. The receptor comes from a man in his late teens or twenties who received the YFV17D yellow fever vaccine. V and J are TRBV12-3 or TRBV12-4 and TRBJ1-2; D perhaps matches TRBD1 (5 bases). CDR3 residues: CASSKFQGIFGYTF. CDR3 DNA sequence: TGTGCCAGCAGTAAATTTCAGGGAATCTTTGGCTACACATTC.